This T cell receptor beta chain was identified during a study of blood T cell repertoires in COVID-19. Study-level background: PBMCs, B-cell-depleted T cells, or T cells were the source of the cDNA or gDNA that made up the material.

Study members were between about 18 and 100 years old and lived in about two dozen US regions. Cohorts were assigned according to the clinical history that participants reported. Profiling relied on immunoSEQ multiplex PCR, and the TCRdb table lists in-frame clones only, not all of them. The repertoire includes about 300,000 clones, roughly nine tenths of them detected once, and less than 6% sits in the top ten. Germline-derived CDR1 and CDR2 are SEHNR and FQNEAQ (reference sequence). This CDR3 comprises 13 residues. V dropped 5 bases and J dropped 9 bases, with 14 bases sitting between them. This chain uses TRBV7-9 with TRBJ1-5; tentatively, D is TRBD1 (6 bases). This clonotype was obtained from a woman in her thirties who had recovered from COVID-19. Sequencing was done on a sample of PBMCs or T cells enriched from blood (not recorded which). This chain's CDR3 is CASSNLQGSPQHF. The CDR3 DNA reads TGTGCCAGCAGCAATTTACAGGGTTCGCCCCAGCATTTT. The full variable domain, in which reference TRBV7-9 and TRBJ1-5 provide the parts outside the CDR3, is DTGVSQNPRHKITKRGQNVTFRCDPISEHNRLYWYRQTLGQGPEFLTYFQNEAQLEKSRLLSDRFSAERPKGSFSTLEIQRTEQGDSAMYLCASSNLQGSPQHFGDGTRLSIL.